This note documents a single TCR beta chain sequence. Libraries were prepared by immunoSEQ multiplex PCR; TCRdb keeps only in-frame clonotypes and omits some of them. The table shows roughly 430,000 clones, with roughly 90% occurring only once. Germline values: CDR1 MGHRA, CDR2 YSYEKL. CDR3 length: 17 amino acids. The junction had 10 bases not matched to a gene; V was cut back by 0 bases and J by 5 bases. This record comes from a study of blood T cell repertoires in COVID-19. The sequenced material came from PBMCs or T cells enriched from blood (not recorded which). This receptor was obtained from a woman in her forties with acute COVID-19. The V call is TRBV4-1, the J call TRBJ2-7; 10 bases fit TRBD1. This CDR3 reads CASSQDFPGQGGHEQYF. The CDR3 region has the DNA TGCGCCAGCAGCCAAGATTTTCCCGGACAGGGGGGCCACGAGCAGTACTTC.